This T cell receptor beta chain was retrieved from a study of tumor-infiltrating lymphocytes in primary liver carcinoma. CDR1 is SGHAT, CDR2 FQNNGV, per germline. V dropped 0 bases and J dropped 12 bases, with 18 bases sitting between them. The CDR3 has 14 amino acids. Total RNA (approximately 450 ng) served as template for TCR beta cDNA synthesis primed by a constant-region primer. Sequencing libraries for TCR beta derived from three nested multiplex PCR rounds that used slightly modified ARM-PCR. PCR rounds one and two used TRBV1-TRBV30 forward primers with a C-beta reverse primer for 10 cycles each. MiXCR, applied by TCRdb to the multiplex PCR reads, yields one record per CDR3 protein. The sample comprises about 26,000 distinct CDR3 sequences, 75% to 80% of which are singletons, and about half rests with the top ten. Extraction of RNA together with DNA used about 17-30 mg of unsorted bulk tissue. Sampling was performed at five separate regions of each tumor.

This clonotype was obtained from a man in his forties with primary liver carcinoma and hepatitis B virus infection. The sample taken for sequencing was liver tumor tissue from sampling region 3. The subset is: tumor region T3, left-lateral pole. This sequence joins TRBV11-2 and TRBJ2-7; no clear D gene. DNA of the CDR3: TGTGCCAGCAGCTTAGATCTTGGTGAATGGGAACGGTACTTC. This translates into CASSLDLGEWERYF.